The rows below give T cell receptor beta chains drawn from one sample of a study of blood T cell repertoires in COVID-19. Sequencing was performed with immunoSEQ multiplex PCR; in TCRdb, only in-frame clones are kept and a portion is missing. The profile shows about 100,000 clones, 85% to 95% of them singletons. The sequenced material came from peripheral blood. The receptors come from a man in his forties or fifties with active COVID-19. The conserved cysteine and the conserved F or W are not part of the CDR3 here.

TRBJ2-1,TRBV5-1,ASSLGGLNEQF
TRBJ1-2,TRBV28,ASSLTVPGRFGYT
TRBJ2-1,TRBV5-4,ASRPTPSSYNEQF
TRBJ1-6,TRBV5-1,ASSTSGGDDSPLH
TRBJ2-7,TRBV30,AWSRLAGDEQY
TRBJ1-5,TRBV6-2/TRBV6-3,ASSLGGLGNQPQH
TRBJ2-7,TRBV3-1/TRBV3-2,ASSQIAGGLAEQY
TRBJ2-5,TRBV28,ASSLRWGLAGVGETQY
TRBJ2-1,TRBV5-1,ASSWGQGSHNEQF
TRBJ2-2,TRBV29-1,SVARGGGTNTGELF
TRBJ1-5,TRBV6-1,ASSEPGDVFSNQPQH
TRBJ2-1,TRBV11-2,ASSFWDRGDEQF
TRBJ2-5,TRBV15,ATSRGRAEETQY
TRBJ2-1,TRBV13,ASSLGRLSSYNEQF
TRBJ2-1,TRBV7-3,ASSLSVRNEQF
TRBJ2-5,TRBV7-8,ASSLGGGWDSRVKTQY
TRBJ2-1,TRBV11-2,ASSLPAGGSYNEQF
TRBJ2-3,TRBV5-1,ASSLGRASTGTQY
TRBJ2-1,TRBV19,ASSTGYNEQF
TRBJ2-3,TRBV7-9,ASSSGTSGSTDTQY
TRBJ2-3,TRBV29-1,SVDSGDTQY
TRBJ2-2,TRBV2,ASRLLAGNTGELF
TRBJ1-1,TRBV7-3,ASSPRQGEAF
TRBJ1-5,TRBV10-2,ASSEGQRKQPQH
TRBJ1-5,TRBV10-3,AISSGQNSNQPQH
TRBJ2-1,TRBV6-5,ASSLSSGSFNEQF
TRBJ1-1,TRBV6-5,ASSYSRYPENTEAF
TRBJ1-5,TRBV28,ASSLYTRGGNQPQH
TRBJ1-2,TRBV28,ASSLYRDRDYGYT
TRBJ1-1,TRBV2,ASQRTGWTEAF
TRBJ1-2,TRBV28,ASSSYGTGNYGYT
TRBJ2-2,TRBV29-1,SAGASGSINTGELF
TRBJ2-1,TRBV9,ASSSQGLAFEQF
TRBJ2-7,TRBV7-9,ASSLSGTLT